Below, 19 T cell receptor beta chains from the same sample are listed, as sequenced in a study of blood T cell repertoires in COVID-19. TCRdb's copy holds only in-frame clones and misses some; the assay was immunoSEQ multiplex PCR. The sample yields 180,000 or so clones, 75% to 85% seen once. The sample taken for sequencing was peripheral blood. Source of these receptors: a woman between 40 and 55 years old with COVID-19, enrolled during active disease.

The chain links TRBV28 to TRBJ1-4; 10 nucleotides agree with TRBD1. The CDR3 is made up of 18 amino acids. The germline CDR1 and CDR2 sequences are MDHEN and SYDVKM. Trimming removed 5 bases from V and 7 bases from J; junction bases left unmatched: 16. DNA of the CDR3: TGTGCCAGCAGTCCTGGGTCCGACAGGGGGCTGATTTTTGAAAAACTGTTTTTT. This codes for CASSPGSDRGLIFEKLFF.

The chain is built from TRBV15 and TRBJ1-5, with 7 positions matching TRBD1. J gave up 6 bases and V 3 bases, and 5 bases lay outside the gene matches. Germline lookup yields CDR1 LNHNV and CDR2 YYDKDF (reference sequence). The CDR3 totals 14 residues. Here the CDR3 reads CATSRDRGLQPQHF. CDR3 bases: TGTGCCACCAGCAGGGATAGGGGGCTTCAGCCCCAGCATTTT.

The table lists this clone with a count of one. The CDR3: CASKITGAGEGYGYTF. Written as DNA, the CDR3 is TGTGCCAGCAAAATTACAGGGGCCGGAGAAGGGTATGGCTACACCTTC. The V and J genes are TRBV28 and TRBJ1-2; 7 nucleotides agree with TRBD1. CDR3 length equals 16 residues. With V trimmed by 7 bases and J by 5 bases, 16 bases remained unmatched. Germline CDR1 and CDR2: MDHEN and SYDVKM.

The chain uses TRBV3-1 (or the pseudogene TRBV3-2) and TRBJ2-7; 12 bases agree with TRBD2. CDR1 is LGHDT and CDR2 is YNNKEL in the germline V gene (reference sequence). Trimming cost V 5 bases and J 7 bases; bases outside gene matches: 6. This CDR3 spans 14 amino acids. CDR3 amino acids: CASSAAGLAGEQYF. The CDR3 DNA sequence: TGTGCCAGCAGCGCCGCCGGACTAGCGGGGGAGCAGTACTTC.

V gene TRBV18 combines with J gene TRBJ1-5; 11 bases line up with TRBD1. The CDR3 sequence is 17 residues long. Trimming at V came to 4 bases and at J to 1 base, leaving 6 bases not matched to a gene. CDR1 KGHSH and CDR2 LQKENI come from the germline V gene. The CDR3 protein is CASSHGTGGSSNQPQHF. The CDR3 DNA sequence: TGTGCCAGCTCACACGGGACAGGGGGAAGCAGCAATCAGCCCCAGCATTTT. The full variable domain, completed using reference TRBV18 and TRBJ1-5, is NAGVMQNPRHLVRRRGQEARLRCSPMKGHSHVYWYRQLPEEGLKFMVYLQKENIIDESGMPKERFSAEFPKEGPSILRIQQVVRGDSAAYFCASSHGTGGSSNQPQHFGDGTRLSIL.

The CDR3 protein is CSVGAGTQEKLFF. Here the CDR3 DNA reads TGCAGCGTTGGGGCAGGAACCCAGGAAAAACTGTTTTTT. This chain links TRBV29-1 with TRBJ1-4; no reliable D call. The V gene lost 4 bases and the J gene lost 8 bases, with 14 bases spanning the gap. The CDR3 runs to 13 residues. Germline V gene sequence: CDR1 SQVTM, CDR2 ANQGSEA.

This clone showed up many times. The chain employs TRBV29-1 and TRBJ1-1; D not resolved. V shed 3 bases and J shed 1 base, with 15 bases lying between them. This CDR3 has 15 residues. Germline CDR1 is SQVTM and CDR2 is ANQGSEA. The CDR3 loop is CSVDLSGTTNTEAFF. The CDR3 coding sequence is TGCAGCGTTGATCTTAGCGGAACAACGAACACTGAAGCTTTCTTT.

Remarks on this clone: At one boundary the junction diverges from the germline segment, which might be a read error. CDR3 sequence reads: CASSPGTVETGELFF. The CDR3 DNA sequence: TGTGCTAGCAGCCCCGGGACAGTCGAGACCGGGGAGCTGTTTTTT. The chain uses TRBV7-7 and TRBJ2-2; 7 positions agree with TRBD1. This CDR3 spans 15 amino acids. CDR1 and CDR2 (germline): SSHAT, FNYEAQ (reference sequence).

The chain couples TRBV7-8 to TRBJ2-1; D may be TRBD2 (6 bases). The V gene lost 1 base and the J gene lost 8 bases, with 6 bases spanning the gap. The germline CDR1 and CDR2 sequences are SGHVS and FQNEAQ. There are 12 residues in the CDR3. CDR3 nucleotides: TGTGCCAGCAGCTTAGGGGGGGATGAGCAGTTCTTC. This encodes CASSLGGDEQFF.

The chain links TRBV28 to TRBJ2-4; D perhaps matches TRBD1 (6 bases). V shed 5 bases and J shed 0 bases, with 14 bases lying between them. Germline loops: CDR1 MDHEN, CDR2 SYDVKM. The CDR3 extends over 16 amino acids. The CDR3 protein is CASSPPGTLAKNIQYF. Here the CDR3 DNA reads TGTGCCAGCAGTCCCCCAGGGACACTAGCCAAAAACATTCAGTACTTC.

This sequence joins TRBV11-2 and TRBJ2-1; tentatively, D is TRBD2 (5 bases). V was cut by 2 bases and J by 0 bases, with 8 bases left in between. The CDR3 totals 15 residues. Germline CDR1 and CDR2: SGHAT and FQNNGV. CDR3 amino acids: CASSLKRSSYNEQFF. CDR3 nucleotides: TGTGCCAGCAGCTTAAAGCGGAGCTCCTACAATGAGCAGTTCTTC.

This clone appeared a single time. The CDR3 sequence is CSVGQGDGAFF. CDR3 coding DNA: TGCAGCGTGGGACAGGGGGATGGGGCTTTCTTT. The chain joins TRBV29-1 to TRBJ1-1; 11 bases map to TRBD1. The CDR3 has 11 residues. Germline V gene lookup returns CDR1 SQVTM and CDR2 ANQGSEA. V trimming: 6 bases; J trimming: 11 bases; junction bases outside the gene matches: 5.

The rearrangement links TRBV13 to TRBJ1-3; 7 positions agree with TRBD1. Germline V gene data show CDR1 as PRHDT and CDR2 as FYEKMQ (reference sequence). The CDR3 has 19 residues. Trimming removed 1 base from V and 4 bases from J; junction bases left unmatched: 16. The CDR3 DNA follows: TGTGCCAGCAGCTTAGAGGTTTTACCGGGACAGAAGAACGGAAACACCATATATTTT. This codes for CASSLEVLPGQKNGNTIYF.

V usage is TRBV15 and J usage is TRBJ2-2, with TRBD2 matching over 9 bases. CDR1 LNHNV and CDR2 YYDKDF come from the germline V gene (reference sequence). The CDR3 is 15 residues long. The junction had 5 bases not matched to a gene; V was cut back by 4 bases and J by 5 bases. The CDR3 loop reads CATSMGLAGTGELFF. The CDR3 DNA is TGTGCCACCAGCATGGGGCTAGCGGGAACCGGGGAGCTGTTTTTT.

This chain links TRBV5-8 with TRBJ2-2, with D perhaps TRBD1 (7 bases). Trimming pared 4 bases from V and 4 bases from J, leaving 20 bases between. The CDR3 consists of 17 residues. The V gene's germline CDR1 is SGHTS and CDR2 YDEGEE. CDR3 residues: CASSTEWGDSSTGELFF. The CDR3 DNA follows: TGTGCCAGCAGCACGGAATGGGGGGACAGTAGCACCGGGGAGCTGTTTTTT.

CDR3 nucleotide sequence: TGTGCCAGCAGCCAAGTCCCCCCCGGGACAGGGGGAAACACCGGGGAGCTGTTTTTT. Its translation is CASSQVPPGTGGNTGELFF. This rearrangement joins TRBV4-2 to TRBJ2-2, with 11 bases aligning to TRBD1. The CDR3 loop spans 19 amino acids. From germline, CDR1 is LGHNA and CDR2 YNFKEQ. With 1 base clipped from V and 2 bases from J, the junction kept 9 bases outside the gene matches.

CDR3 sequence (DNA): TGTGCCAGCAGTCATGACAGGGCCCCACCCCTCCACTTT. Protein sequence: CASSHDRAPPLHF. The chain has TRBV2 and TRBJ1-6; 7 bases line up with TRBD1. The CDR3 consists of 13 residues. The germline V gene encodes CDR1 SNHLY and CDR2 FYNNEI. The V segment lost 5 bases and the J segment 11 bases; nucleotides outside the gene matches: 6.

This chain links TRBV5-1 with TRBJ2-7; a possible D gene is TRBD2 (6 bases). Trimming removed 6 bases at V and 4 bases at J, with 17 bases between. CDR3 size: 14 residues. Per germline, CDR1 SGHRS and CDR2 YFSETQ. The CDR3 sequence: CASTPPGSNYEQYF. CDR3 coding DNA: TGCGCCAGCACCCCACCCGGGAGCAATTACGAGCAGTACTTC.

J is TRBJ2-4 and V is TRBV19, with D maybe TRBD1 (5 bases). Between the trimmed V and J ends, which lost 1 base and 1 base, there was a span of 14 bases. This CDR3 is 17 amino acids long. Germline V CDR1 and CDR2: LNHDA, SQIVND (reference sequence). The CDR3 here is CASSIGSGLGAKNIQYF. DNA for the CDR3: TGTGCCAGTAGTATAGGTTCAGGGCTTGGGGCCAAAAACATTCAGTACTTC.